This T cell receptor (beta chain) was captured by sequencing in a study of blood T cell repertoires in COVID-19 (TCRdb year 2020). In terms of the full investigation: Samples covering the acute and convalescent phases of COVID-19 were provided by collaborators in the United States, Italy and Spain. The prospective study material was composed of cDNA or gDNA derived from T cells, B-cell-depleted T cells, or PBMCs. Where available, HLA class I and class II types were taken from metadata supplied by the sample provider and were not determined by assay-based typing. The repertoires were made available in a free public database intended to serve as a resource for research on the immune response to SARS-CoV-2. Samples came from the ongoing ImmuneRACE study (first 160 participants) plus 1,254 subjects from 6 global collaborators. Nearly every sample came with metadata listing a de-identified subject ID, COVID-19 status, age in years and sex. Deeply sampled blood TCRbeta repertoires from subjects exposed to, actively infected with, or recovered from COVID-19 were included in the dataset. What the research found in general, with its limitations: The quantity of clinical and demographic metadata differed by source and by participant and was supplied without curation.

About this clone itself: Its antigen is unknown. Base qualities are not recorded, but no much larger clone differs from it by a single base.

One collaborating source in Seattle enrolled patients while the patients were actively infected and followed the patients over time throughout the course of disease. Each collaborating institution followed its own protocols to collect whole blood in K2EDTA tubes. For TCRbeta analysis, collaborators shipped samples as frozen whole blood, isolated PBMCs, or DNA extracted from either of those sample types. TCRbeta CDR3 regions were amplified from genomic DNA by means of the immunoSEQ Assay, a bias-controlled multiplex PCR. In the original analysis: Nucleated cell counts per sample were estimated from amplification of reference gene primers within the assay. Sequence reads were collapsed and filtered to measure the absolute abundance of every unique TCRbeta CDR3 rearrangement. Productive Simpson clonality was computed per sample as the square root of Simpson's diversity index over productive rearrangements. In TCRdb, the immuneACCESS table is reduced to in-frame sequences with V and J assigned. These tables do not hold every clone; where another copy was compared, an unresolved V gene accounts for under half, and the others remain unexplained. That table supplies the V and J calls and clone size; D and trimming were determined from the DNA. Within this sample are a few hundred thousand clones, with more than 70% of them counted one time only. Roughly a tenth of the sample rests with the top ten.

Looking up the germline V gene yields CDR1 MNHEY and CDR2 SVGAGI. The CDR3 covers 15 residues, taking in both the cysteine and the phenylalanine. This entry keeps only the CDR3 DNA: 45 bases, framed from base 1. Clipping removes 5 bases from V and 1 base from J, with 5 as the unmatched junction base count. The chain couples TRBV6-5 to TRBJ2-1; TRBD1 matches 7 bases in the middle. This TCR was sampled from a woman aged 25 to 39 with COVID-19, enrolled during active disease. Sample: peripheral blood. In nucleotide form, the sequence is TGTGCCAGCAGTCCCTGGGACAGTTCCTACAATGAGCAGTTCTTC. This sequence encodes CASSPWDSSYNEQFF.